The TCR beta chain described here comes from a study of blood T cells in healthy people across ages (dated by TCRdb to the mid-2010s). General notes on the study: In model experiments, template switching captured about one uniquely barcoded TCR beta cDNA molecule for every two T cells. Using deep sequencing normalized with unique cDNA molecular identifiers, the study measured how TCR beta repertoire diversity changes with age. The donors were split into four age groups: young (average about 15 years), middle-aged (39), aged (roughly 60) and long-lived (roughly 86). Using the same blood draw, the study looked at two additional independent replicas of 1 million unique cDNA reads for two donors, one aged 18 to 30 and the other aged 80 or older.

Systemically healthy Caucasian individuals from Russia, 35 to 50 in total and aged about 6 to 95 years, were included as donors. Approximately 11 milliliters of peripheral blood were drawn from each donor into EDTA-treated Vacutainer tubes. PBMCs were isolated by Ficoll-Paque density-gradient centrifugation, with at least 6.5 million obtained per sample. Trizol reagent was used to extract total RNA from the PBMCs, yielding at least 6 micrograms per sample. Naive CD45RAhigh/CD27high T cell percentages were measured by flow cytometry on a PBMC aliquot from every donor. To prepare the library, 5' RACE was applied. Instrument used: Illumina HiSeq 2500. A second PCR of roughly 7 to 11 cycles was performed with a sample-barcoded 5' primer and a J-beta primer mix. A template-switch 5' adaptor carrying 12 random nucleotides introduced a unique molecular identifier onto each TCR beta cDNA molecule. At least 2.5 million CDR3-containing paired-end reads were obtained from each sample. All of the RNA was converted into first-strand cDNA using the Mint cDNA synthesis kit, with a TRBC-specific oligonucleotide serving as the primer. All cDNA was treated with uracil-DNA glycosylase and then went through a first 18-cycle PCR with the universal primers M1SS and BC2_uni_R. From the authors' description of their analysis: Normalization of each sample was performed by random selection of 1 million high-quality reads, each carrying a distinct molecular identifier. Reads with shared molecular identifiers were discarded instead of being binned into consensus sequences. MiTCR, with a Q25 quality threshold and the strictest error-elimination algorithm, was used for CDR3 identification, clonotype clustering and error correction. A nonparametric unseen species model with Euler transformation was used to estimate lower-bound total TCR beta diversity. TCRdb reprocessed the public reads (quality trimming at Q25 with fastp, clone calling with MiXCR) and kept in-frame beta chains. Rows merge per CDR3 protein into single entries with the most common DNA and genes. These V and J calls are TCRdb output, not the study's own analysis. A total of more than 450,000 distinct CDR3 sequences appear in this sample, about 28% of them only once. The ten largest clones add up to 3% to 4% of the sample.

The CDR3 goes from the cysteine to the phenylalanine over 14 residues. Only the CDR3 portion is preserved as DNA: 42 bases, with reading frame beginning at the first base. The trim is 6 bases for V and 2 bases for J, with a gap of 11 bases between the germline ends. The germline V gene supplies CDR1 SGHAT and CDR2 FQNNGV. What the study reported, not specific to this receptor: Compared with the aged group, the long-lived group had more naive CD4+ T cells, fewer expanded clones and increased TCR diversity, suggesting age selection. Because profiling used bulk unsorted PBMCs, naive and antigen-experienced compartments could not be compared conclusively. Observed TCR beta diversity correlated strongly with the percentage of naive T cells measured by flow cytometry. Observed TCR beta diversity per million T cells fell roughly linearly with age, and a significant reduction was already apparent by age about 36. Donor CMV infection status was unknown, potentially confounding age-related changes in expanded clonotypes. Estimates of total diversity based on one million sequenced T cells were considered lower bounds and underestimates.

This clonotype was recorded a few times. The antigen it binds to is not known. Base qualities were left out, and no much larger clone turns up one base away. The sample was also linked to a second study, of T cells of mothers and their children. As the second paper documents: Nine systemically healthy Caucasian individuals, comprising three mothers and their six children, were included as donors. cDNA synthesis consumed the entire amount of extracted RNA, loaded at 1.5 ug RNA in each 15 ul reaction. In the second PCR, the M1S primer introduced both the sample barcodes and 2-4 random nucleotides. Over 8 million TCR beta CDR3 reads were obtained for each mother, and 2.5 million to 3 million reads were obtained for each child. Thymic selection shapes the output of TCR recombination in a similar way in related and unrelated pairs, and inherited differences have a minor effect. Related mother-child pairs always showed normalized repertoire overlap that was slightly higher than in unrelated mother-child pairs, though the difference was never significant. No persistent microchimeric T cell clones were found, with a detection sensitivity of approximately 94 clones per million clonotypes. In the study, deep NGS was used to compare the TCR beta repertoires of mothers and children, and features distinguishing related mother-child pairs from unrelated individuals were sought. The mean age was roughly 36 +/- 4 years for the mothers and 11 +/- 4 years for the children. After adapter ligation with NEBNext reagents, the libraries were sequenced on Illumina HiSeq 2000 with 100+100 nt paired-end reads. To prevent cross-contamination, the mother and child libraries were prepared a month apart and were sequenced in separate runs. Each donor had between roughly 500,000 and 2,100,000 distinct TCR beta clonotypes identified. Naive TCR beta clonotypes were estimated from low-frequency clonotypes matched to each donor's FACS-determined naive share, without sorting.

The specimen was blood. This clonotype was sampled from a boy younger than 10 in good health. The chain is made from TRBV11-2 and TRBJ2-4; the D gene is possibly TRBD1, with 5 bases matching. The encoded CDR3 is CASRGQGTKNIQYF. The DNA sequence follows: TGTGCCAGCAGAGGTCAGGGAACCAAAAACATTCAGTACTTC.